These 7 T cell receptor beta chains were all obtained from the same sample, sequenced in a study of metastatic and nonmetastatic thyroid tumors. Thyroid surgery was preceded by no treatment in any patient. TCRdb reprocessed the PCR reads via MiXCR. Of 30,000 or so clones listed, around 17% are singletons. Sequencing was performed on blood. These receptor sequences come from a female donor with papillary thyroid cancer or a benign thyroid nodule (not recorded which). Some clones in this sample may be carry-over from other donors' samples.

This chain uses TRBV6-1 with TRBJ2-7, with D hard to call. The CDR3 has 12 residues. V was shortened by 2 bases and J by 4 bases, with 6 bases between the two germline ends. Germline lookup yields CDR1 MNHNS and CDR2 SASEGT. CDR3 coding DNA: TGTGCCAGCAGTGAATCGAAGTACGAGCAGTACTTC. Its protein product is CASSESKYEQYF.

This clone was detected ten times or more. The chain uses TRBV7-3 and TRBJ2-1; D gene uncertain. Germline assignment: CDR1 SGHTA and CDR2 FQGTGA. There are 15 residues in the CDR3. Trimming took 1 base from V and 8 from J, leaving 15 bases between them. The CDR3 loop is CASSLSNYGGDEQFF. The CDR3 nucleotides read TGTGCCAGCAGCTTAAGTAACTATGGTGGGGATGAGCAGTTCTTC.

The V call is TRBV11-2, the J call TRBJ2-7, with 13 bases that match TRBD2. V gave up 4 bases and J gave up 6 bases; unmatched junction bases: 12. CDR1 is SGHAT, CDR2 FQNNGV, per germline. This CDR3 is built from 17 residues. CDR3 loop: CASSSRTSGSSVLEQYV. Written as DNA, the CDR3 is TGTGCCAGCAGCTCCCGGACTAGCGGGAGTTCCGTGCTCGAGCAGTACGTC.

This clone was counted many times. CDR3 sequence (DNA): TGCGCCAGCAGAGGGACTAGCGTACCCGGGGAGCTGTTTTTT. This translates into CASRGTSVPGELFF. This chain joins TRBV5-1 and TRBJ2-2; 10 bases fit TRBD2. Germline lookup yields CDR1 SGHRS and CDR2 YFSETQ. The CDR3 extends over 14 amino acids. V dropped 5 bases and J dropped 6; count of bases not matched to a gene: 4.

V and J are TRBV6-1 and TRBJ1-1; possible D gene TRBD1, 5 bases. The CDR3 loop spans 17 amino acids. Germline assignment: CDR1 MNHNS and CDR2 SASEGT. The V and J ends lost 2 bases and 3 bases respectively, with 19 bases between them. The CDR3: CASSENVGDRADTEAFF. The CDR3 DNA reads TGTGCCAGCAGTGAAAATGTGGGCGACAGAGCAGACACTGAAGCTTTCTTT.

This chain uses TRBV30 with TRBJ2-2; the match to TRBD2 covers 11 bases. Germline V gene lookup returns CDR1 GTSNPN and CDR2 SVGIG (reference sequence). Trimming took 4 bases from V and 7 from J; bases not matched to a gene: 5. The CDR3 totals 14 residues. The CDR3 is CAWNAGTSGGELFF. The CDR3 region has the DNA TGTGCCTGGAATGCCGGGACTAGCGGCGGGGAGCTGTTTTTT. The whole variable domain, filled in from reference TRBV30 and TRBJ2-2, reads SQTIHQWPATLVQPVGSPLSLECTVEGTSNPNLYWYRQAAGRGLQLLFYSVGIGQISSEVPQNLSASRPQDRQFILSSKKLLLSDSGFYLCAWNAGTSGGELFFGEGSRLTVL.

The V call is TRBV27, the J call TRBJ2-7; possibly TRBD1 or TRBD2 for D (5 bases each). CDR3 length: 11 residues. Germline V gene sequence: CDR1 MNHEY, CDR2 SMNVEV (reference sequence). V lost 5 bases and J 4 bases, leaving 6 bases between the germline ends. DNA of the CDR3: TGTGCCAGCAGTGAGGGGTACGAGCAGTACTTC. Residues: CASSEGYEQYF.